The T cell receptor beta chain described here comes from a study of shared clonotypes between healthy human individuals. Study-level points and caveats: What naive subsets generally showed was a larger estimated richness than memory subsets showed. Enrolling few donors narrowed the genetic and exposure-history diversity that was represented. Rarefaction gave evidence that sorted-subset sequencing remained incomplete despite large depth.

Only in-frame clones appear in the TCRdb table, and some are missing; sequencing was by immunoSEQ multiplex PCR. The table has more than 500,000 clones, roughly 95% seen once. This clone appeared once. Its cognate antigen is unknown. Splitting the CD4+ cells yielded a CD45RA+ naive subset and a CD45RA-negative memory subset. In germline, CDR1 is LNHDA, CDR2 SQIVND (reference sequence). After removal of 5 bases from V and 3 bases from J, the junction contained 5 bases not matched to a gene. This CDR3 has 16 residues. V usage is TRBV19 and J usage is TRBJ2-1; 12 bases are shared with TRBD2. This sequence originates from a woman in her 30s in good health. The sequenced sample was naive CD4+ T cells sorted from blood. Subset in this sample: CD45RA+ positively selected. The CDR3 is CASSSRLAGVYNEQFF. CDR3 in DNA: TGTGCCAGTAGTTCCAGACTAGCGGGAGTCTACAATGAGCAGTTCTTC.